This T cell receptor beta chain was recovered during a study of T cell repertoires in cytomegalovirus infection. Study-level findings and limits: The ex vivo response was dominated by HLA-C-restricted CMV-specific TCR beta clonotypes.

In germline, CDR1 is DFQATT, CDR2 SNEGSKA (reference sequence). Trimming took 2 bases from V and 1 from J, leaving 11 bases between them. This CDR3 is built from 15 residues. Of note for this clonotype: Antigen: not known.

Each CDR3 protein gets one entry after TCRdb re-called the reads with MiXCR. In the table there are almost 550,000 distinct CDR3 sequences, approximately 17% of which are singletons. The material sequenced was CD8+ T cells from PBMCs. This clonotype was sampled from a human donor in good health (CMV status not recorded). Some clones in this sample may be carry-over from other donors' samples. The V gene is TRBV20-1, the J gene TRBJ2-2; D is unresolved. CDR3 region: CSARSETGNTGELFF. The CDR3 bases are TGCAGTGCTAGATCTGAGACGGGGAACACCGGGGAGCTGTTTTTT.